Shown below are 24 T cell receptor beta chains from a single sample sequenced in a study of T cells in tumors after PD-1 blockade. Only in-frame clones appear in the TCRdb table, and some are missing; sequencing was by immunoSEQ multiplex PCR. The sample lists 14,000 to 15,000 clones; almost 85% were seen once. Specimen: PBMCs, collected after anti-PD-1 treatment. The receptor set was obtained from a human donor with basal cell carcinoma.

The rearrangement uses TRBV28 and TRBJ2-7, with TRBD1 matching over 11 bases. CDR1 and CDR2 (germline): MDHEN, SYDVKM. The CDR3 covers 16 residues. V trimming: 3 bases; J trimming: 7 bases; junction bases outside the gene matches: 11. The CDR3 sequence: CASSFGGTGGGWEQYF. DNA of the CDR3: TGTGCCAGCAGTTTCGGCGGGACAGGGGGAGGGTGGGAGCAGTACTTC.

This clone was detected once. This chain joins TRBV6-5 and TRBJ1-2, with D uncertain. CDR1 is MNHEY, CDR2 SVGAGI, per germline. V lost 8 bases and J lost 5, with 18 bases in between. The CDR3 consists of 14 residues. The CDR3 spells CASRGRPSPYGYTF. CDR3 DNA sequence: TGTGCCAGCCGGGGAAGGCCTAGCCCATATGGCTACACCTTC.

The rearrangement links TRBV28 to TRBJ1-2, with D possibly being TRBD1 (6 bases). The germline V and J ends were trimmed by 4 bases and 4 bases, with 19 bases remaining between them. The CDR3 extends over 16 amino acids. Germline loops: CDR1 MDHEN, CDR2 SYDVKM. CDR3 amino acids: CASSSRGAGEPYGYTF. The CDR3 DNA follows: TGTGCCAGCAGTTCAAGGGGGGCGGGGGAGCCCTATGGCTACACCTTC.

Remarks on this clone: Distinct nucleotide sequences in the sample also encode this CDR3. The chain couples TRBV2 to TRBJ2-1, with 7 bases that match TRBD2. This CDR3 has 19 amino acids. The germline CDR1 and CDR2 sequences are SNHLY and FYNNEI. After removal of 3 bases from V and 0 bases from J, the junction contained 14 bases not matched to a gene. CDR3 sequence reads: CASSDGWAGEGSSYNEQFF. CDR3 coding DNA: TGTGCCAGCAGTGACGGGTGGGCGGGGGAGGGGAGCTCCTACAATGAGCAGTTCTTC.

The J gene is TRBJ2-7, the V gene TRBV4-1; 9 bases fit TRBD1. The CDR3 runs 15 residues. Germline CDR1 and CDR2: MGHRA and YSYEKL. J was trimmed by 6 bases and V by 2 bases; bases with no gene match: 8. The CDR3 reads CASSQQTGGSLEQYF. The CDR3 DNA reads as TGCGCCAGCAGCCAACAGACAGGGGGATCCCTCGAGCAGTACTTC.

The genes are TRBV7-2 and TRBJ2-1, with TRBD2 as a possible D gene (6 bases). Per the germline V gene, CDR1 is SGHTA and CDR2 is FQGNSA. The CDR3 covers 15 residues. V lost 2 bases, J lost 4 bases, and 12 bases lay in between. CDR3 nucleotide sequence: TGTGCCAGCAGCTTATTTGGCGGAGGGTACAATGAGCAGTTCTTC. It specifies CASSLFGGGYNEQFF. The full variable domain, with the rest looked up from reference TRBV7-2 and TRBJ2-1, is GAGVSQSPSNKVTEKGKDVELRCDPISGHTALYWYRQSLGQGLEFLIYFQGNSAPDKSGLPSDRFSAERTGGSVSTLTIQRTQQEDSAVYLCASSLFGGGYNEQFFGPGTRLTVL.

This clone was counted once. CDR3 DNA: TGTGCCAGCAGTGAATGGGTAGCTGATACCTACAATGAGCAGTTCTTC. Translation: CASSEWVADTYNEQFF. The chain joins TRBV2 to TRBJ2-1; unclear D gene. The germline V gene encodes CDR1 SNHLY and CDR2 FYNNEI. This CDR3 has 16 residues. Trimming took off 2 bases at V and 2 bases at J, with 13 bases between the two ends.

This clone was detected a few times. The V gene is TRBV18, the J gene TRBJ2-3; D might be TRBD1 (6 bases). Trimming cost V 2 bases and J 3 bases, with 15 bases left between them. CDR1 is KGHSH, CDR2 LQKENI, per germline. The CDR3 is 16 amino acids. The CDR3 nucleotides are TGTGCCAGCTCACCAGCAGGGGAGCGGAGAACAGATACGCAGTATTTT. Amino acid sequence: CASSPAGERRTDTQYF.

The rearrangement links TRBV10-1 to TRBJ2-1; 10 bases fit TRBD2. Trimming took 2 bases from V and 7 from J; bases not matched to a gene: 8. The CDR3 length is 16 residues. CDR1 WNHNN and CDR2 SYGVQD come from the germline V gene (reference sequence). CDR3 region: CASSETLAGVANEQFF. In nucleotides, the CDR3 is TGCGCCAGCAGTGAGACCCTAGCGGGAGTAGCGAATGAGCAGTTCTTC.

The genes are TRBV7-2 and TRBJ2-7; TRBD1 matches at 10 bases. Germline CDR1 and CDR2: SGHTA and FQGNSA. The ends lost 3 bases at V and 7 bases at J; junction bases unmatched: 6. CDR3 length: 14 amino acids. The CDR3 nucleotides read TGTGCCAGCAGCTTCGGGACAGGGGTGAGGGAGCAGTACTTC. This encodes CASSFGTGVREQYF.

The rearrangement links TRBV15 to TRBJ2-7, with D maybe TRBD1 (6 bases). Looked up from germline, CDR1 is LNHNV and CDR2 is YYDKDF (reference sequence). Trimming cost V 0 bases and J 5 bases, with 11 bases left between them. The CDR3 has 14 residues. The CDR3 nucleotides read TGTGCCACCAGCAGAGATCTGGGGGCTCACGAGCAGTACTTC. Its translation: CATSRDLGAHEQYF.

The chain is built from TRBV14 and TRBJ2-4; 7 nucleotides agree with TRBD2. This CDR3 is 13 amino acids long. Germline V lookup: CDR1 SGHDN, CDR2 FVKESK. The J segment lost 9 bases and the V segment lost 1 base, leaving 3 bases of the junction unmatched. The CDR3 DNA is TGTGCCAGCAGCCAAGTAAGGGAGGGCATTCAGTACTTC. Its protein product is CASSQVREGIQYF.

V is TRBV24-1 and J is TRBJ2-2; D uncertain. The CDR3 contains 15 residues. Trimming cost V 2 bases and J 6 bases, with 12 bases left between them. Germline V gene sequence: CDR1 KGHDR, CDR2 SFDVKD. CDR3 nucleotides: TGTGCCACCAGTGATTCGATGGGGTTAGCCGGGGAGCTGTTTTTT. Its translation: CATSDSMGLAGELFF.

J is TRBJ1-4 and V is TRBV6-5; a possible D gene is TRBD1 (6 bases). V lost 6 bases to trimming and J lost 5 bases, with 16 bases between them. This CDR3 has 15 residues. Germline CDR1 and CDR2: MNHEY and SVGAGI. CDR3 in DNA: TGTGCCAGCAGCCCCGGTAGGGGGGGGAATGAAAAACTGTTTTTT. Translation: CASSPGRGGNEKLFF.

This clone was found once. V and J are TRBV19 and TRBJ1-5; 7 bases match TRBD1. The CDR3 is 18 residues long. With V trimmed by 7 bases and J by 2 bases, 17 bases remained unmatched. Germline lookup yields CDR1 LNHDA and CDR2 SQIVND (reference sequence). The CDR3 protein is CASKDQGRGRLGNQPQHF. The CDR3 DNA sequence: TGTGCCAGTAAGGATCAAGGGAGGGGGCGTCTGGGCAATCAGCCCCAGCATTTT.

The J gene is TRBJ1-4, the V gene TRBV10-2; D might be TRBD1 (6 bases). V was pared by 2 bases and J by 9 bases, with 13 bases between. CDR1 is WSHSY and CDR2 is SAAADI in the germline V gene. This CDR3 is 14 amino acids long. The CDR3: CASSEAGDVKKLFF. CDR3 DNA sequence: TGCGCCAGCAGTGAGGCAGGGGATGTTAAAAAACTGTTTTTT.

A single count supports this clone. The chain is built from TRBV6-2 or TRBV6-3 and TRBJ2-4; possibly TRBD2 for D (6 bases). This CDR3 has 14 residues. The ends were cut back, 0 bases at V and 16 bases at J, with 19 bases in the middle. Looked up from germline, CDR1 is MNHEY and CDR2 is SVGEGT. The CDR3 bases are TGTGCCAGCAGTTACTCCCCCGGACTAACACTCAGTTACTTC. Translating gives CASSYSPGLTLSYF.

The chain has TRBV6-1 and TRBJ2-4; D possibly corresponds to TRBD1 (5 bases). This CDR3 spans 18 amino acids. Deletions cut 3 bases from V and 2 bases from J, with 20 bases between. The germline V gene encodes CDR1 MNHNS and CDR2 SASEGT. For the CDR3, the DNA is TGTGCCAGCAGTGAGCAAAGCACGACATCAGGGTCCAAAAACATTCAGTACTTC. Translated: CASSEQSTTSGSKNIQYF.

The V and J genes are TRBV5-6 and TRBJ1-1, with 8 positions matching TRBD1. This CDR3 region has 15 residues. The germline V gene has CDR1 SGHDT and CDR2 YYEEEE. The ends lost 0 bases at V and 8 bases at J; junction bases unmatched: 9. Here the CDR3 DNA reads TGTGCCAGCAGCTTGGGGGGACAGGTGTTCAGGGAAGCTTTCTTT. Translating gives CASSLGGQVFREAFF.

This rearrangement joins TRBV19 to TRBJ2-3; perhaps TRBD1 as D (7 bases). The V gene's germline CDR1 is LNHDA and CDR2 SQIVND (reference sequence). The germline V and J ends were trimmed by 11 bases and 2 bases, with 26 bases remaining between them. The CDR3 is 17 amino acids. CDR3 loop: CASQGGGTRPPTDTQYF. CDR3 in DNA: TGTGCCTCCCAGGGGGGCGGGACGAGGCCCCCCACAGATACGCAGTATTTT.

This chain links TRBV18 with TRBJ1-1; 7 nucleotides align to TRBD1. This CDR3 contains 16 residues. With V trimmed by 2 bases and J by 4 bases, 10 bases remained unmatched. Looked up from germline, CDR1 is KGHSH and CDR2 is LQKENI. CDR3 in DNA: TGTGCCAGCTCACCATCAGAGGAGGGGGCGGCCACTGAAGCTTTCTTT. Translation: CASSPSEEGAATEAFF.

The chain combines TRBV5-5 with TRBJ1-2, with unresolved D. The CDR3 length is 12 residues. Trimming pared 2 bases from V and 8 bases from J, leaving 10 bases between. The V gene's germline CDR1 is SGHKS and CDR2 YYEKEE (reference sequence). CDR3 coding DNA: TGTGCCAGCAGCTTTAGGGAGGGCGGCTACACCTTC. It is translated as CASSFREGGYTF.

The chain links TRBV6-5 to TRBJ2-5; D tentatively fits TRBD1 or TRBD2 (5 bases each). Germline CDR1 reads MNHEY; CDR2 reads SVGAGI. This CDR3 is built from 15 residues. V was pared by 6 bases and J by 2 bases, with 16 bases between. In nucleotides, the CDR3 is TGTGCCAGCAGCCTCAACCGGGGCTGGCAAGAGACCCAGTACTTC. Its protein product is CASSLNRGWQETQYF.

CDR3 DNA sequence: TGTGCCAGCAGCGTAGGTAGAGGGTTTCAAGAGACCCAGTACTTC. Translation: CASSVGRGFQETQYF. The chain employs TRBV9 and TRBJ2-5; perhaps TRBD2 as D (5 bases). CDR1 and CDR2 from the germline V gene are SGDLS and YYNGEE. CDR3 length equals 15 residues. The V and J ends lost 0 bases and 2 bases respectively, with 11 bases between them.